The 19 T cell receptor beta chains presented below share a single source sample, sequenced in a study of blood T cell repertoires in COVID-19. The protocol was immunoSEQ multiplex PCR, while the TCRdb copy is restricted to in-frame clones and leaves out a portion. The table has hundreds of thousands of clones, approximately 84% seen once. The sequenced sample consisted of peripheral blood. These receptors all come from a woman older than 75 with acute or convalescent COVID-19.

This clone was detected only once. The rearrangement links TRBV7-2 to TRBJ1-1; possibly TRBD1 for D (5 bases). This CDR3 has 13 residues. CDR1 SGHTA and CDR2 FQGNSA come from the germline V gene. Trimming took off 1 base at V and 10 bases at J, with 13 bases between the two ends. The CDR3 protein is CASSLGGGEVAFF. CDR3 nucleotides: TGTGCCAGCAGCTTAGGGGGAGGGGAGGTAGCTTTCTTT.

The chain combines TRBV5-1 with TRBJ2-5; TRBD1 matches 9 bases. V dropped 6 bases and J dropped 3; count of bases not matched to a gene: 12. Germline CDR1 SGHRS, CDR2 YFSETQ. The CDR3 is made up of 16 amino acids. Here the CDR3 reads CASTPTGGKREETQYF. The CDR3 region has the DNA TGCGCCAGCACTCCGACAGGGGGAAAGAGGGAAGAGACCCAGTACTTC.

The chain joins TRBV6-2 or TRBV6-3 to TRBJ1-5, with D possibly matching TRBD1 (5 bases). V was cut by 6 bases and J by 2 bases, with 17 bases left in between. Germline lookup yields CDR1 MNHEY and CDR2 SVGEGT. The CDR3 totals 16 residues. The CDR3 nucleotides are TGTGCCAGCAGGCCTCTCGGGGGAGAGGGCAATCAGCCCCAGCATTTT. Translated, it gives CASRPLGGEGNQPQHF.

The J gene is TRBJ1-1, the V gene TRBV5-6; no reliable D call. The CDR3 is 14 amino acids. V was cut by 0 bases and J by 5 bases, with 11 bases left in between. CDR1 SGHDT and CDR2 YYEEEE come from the germline V gene. The chain's CDR3 is CASSLGPERTEAFF. In nucleotides, the CDR3 is TGTGCCAGCAGCTTGGGACCGGAGAGGACTGAAGCTTTCTTT.

The chain recombines TRBV7-2 with TRBJ2-7, with 10 nucleotides matching TRBD2. CDR3 size: 16 residues. Losses at the gene ends were 0 bases for V and 2 bases for J; bases not matched to a gene: 4. Per germline, CDR1 SGHTA and CDR2 FQGNSA. In DNA, the CDR3 is TGTGCCAGCAGCTTAGCTAGCGGGGGGTCAGCCTACGAGCAGTACTTC. Translating gives CASSLASGGSAYEQYF. Based on the CDR3 plus reference TRBV7-2 and TRBJ2-7, the full variable domain is GAGVSQSPSNKVTEKGKDVELRCDPISGHTALYWYRQSLGQGLEFLIYFQGNSAPDKSGLPSDRFSAERTGGSVSTLTIQRTQQEDSAVYLCASSLASGGSAYEQYFGPGTRLTVT.

This sequence joins TRBV4-3 and TRBJ1-4; D perhaps matches TRBD1 (6 bases). The ends were cut back, 4 bases at V and 0 bases at J, with 24 bases in the middle. Germline CDR1 is LGHNA and CDR2 is YSLEER. The CDR3 is 20 amino acids. The CDR3 bases are TGCGCCAGCAGCCCTCATAAGGGGGGGGCGAGGAGGACAACTAATGAAAAACTGTTTTTT. This gives the protein CASSPHKGGARRTTNEKLFF.

The rearrangement links TRBV28 to TRBJ1-2; TRBD1 agrees at 8 bases. The CDR3 consists of 15 residues. Germline trimming cut 5 bases from V and 4 bases from J; bases unmatched to any gene: 9. The germline V gene has CDR1 MDHEN and CDR2 SYDVKM. The CDR3 nucleotides read TGTGCCAGCAGTCCCCGGGACAGGCCTATCTATGGCTACACCTTC. It codes for CASSPRDRPIYGYTF.

This sequence joins TRBV5-4 and TRBJ2-7; a possible D gene is TRBD2 (7 bases). V shed 3 bases and J shed 2 bases, with 12 bases lying between them. Germline V gives CDR1 SGHNT, CDR2 YYREEE (reference sequence). The CDR3 consists of 14 residues. CDR3 sequence (DNA): TGTGCCAGCAGCTGGGGGGGGGCCCCCTACGAGCAGTACTTC. It translates to CASSWGGAPYEQYF.

The chain uses TRBV5-5 and TRBJ2-7; 9 bases are shared with TRBD1. V lost 4 bases and J lost 4; bases outside the gene matches: 3. CDR1 and CDR2 from the germline V gene are SGHKS and YYEKEE (reference sequence). CDR3 length equals 13 residues. CDR3 bases: TGTGCCAGCAGCCTCGGGACAGGGTACGAGCAGTACTTC. Protein product: CASSLGTGYEQYF.

A single count supports this clone. The chain links TRBV6-2 or TRBV6-3 to TRBJ2-1, with D maybe TRBD2 (6 bases). The CDR3 sequence is 15 residues long. Germline lookup yields CDR1 MNHEY and CDR2 SVGEGT. V was clipped by 2 bases and J by 5 bases, with 13 bases between them. CDR3 loop: CASSYVTRAHNEQFF. The CDR3 nucleotides read TGTGCCAGCAGTTACGTGACTAGAGCCCACAATGAGCAGTTCTTC.

This chain links TRBV5-1 with TRBJ2-2; TRBD1 is a possible D gene (6 bases). The germline V gene encodes CDR1 SGHRS and CDR2 YFSETQ. V lost 5 bases and J 5 bases, leaving 7 bases between the germline ends. The CDR3 has 12 amino acids. The CDR3 sequence: CASRGATGELFF. CDR3 bases: TGCGCCAGCAGGGGGGCTACCGGGGAGCTGTTTTTT.

The J gene is TRBJ2-7, the V gene TRBV7-2; 8 bases map to TRBD1. CDR1 SGHTA and CDR2 FQGNSA come from the germline V gene. Losses at the gene ends were 10 bases for V and 3 bases for J; bases not matched to a gene: 2. This CDR3 region has 11 residues. The CDR3 DNA sequence: TGTGCCACCGGGACAGGCTACGAGCAGTACTTC. Its protein is CATGTGYEQYF.

The chain is built from TRBV5-6 and TRBJ1-4; no firm D call. The CDR3 has 17 amino acids. Germline values: CDR1 SGHDT, CDR2 YYEEEE. V lost 2 bases to trimming and J lost 7 bases, with 21 bases between them. The CDR3 DNA reads TGTGCCAGCAGCTTCCGGACCGGACGTCAACGGGGTGAAAAACTGTTTTTT. Protein sequence: CASSFRTGRQRGEKLFF.

CDR3 coding DNA: TGTGCCAGCAGCTCATTAGCGGGGGCGAGCTCCTACGAGCAGTACTTC. Its translation is CASSSLAGASSYEQYF. The chain links TRBV7-9 to TRBJ2-7; 9 positions agree with TRBD2. There are 16 residues in the CDR3. Germline V gene lookup returns CDR1 SEHNR and CDR2 FQNEAQ (reference sequence). V shed 4 bases, J shed 0 bases, and the junction held 7 bases outside the gene matches.

This sequence joins TRBV15 and TRBJ2-1; 11 bases agree with TRBD2. This CDR3 contains 16 residues. V shed 3 bases, J shed 5 bases, and the junction held 6 bases outside the gene matches. Germline-derived CDR1 and CDR2 are LNHNV and YYDKDF (reference sequence). For the CDR3, the DNA is TGTGCCACCAGCAGTTACGGGACTAGCGGCGACAATGAGCAGTTCTTC. Protein product: CATSSYGTSGDNEQFF.

This clone was observed a single time. This chain joins TRBV6-5 and TRBJ1-6; 7 positions agree with TRBD1. V dropped 7 bases and J dropped 7; count of bases not matched to a gene: 7. CDR3 length equals 14 residues. Germline CDR1 and CDR2: MNHEY and SVGAGI. The CDR3 is CASNLSGGNSPLHF. The CDR3 coding sequence is TGTGCCAGCAATCTCTCAGGGGGGAATTCACCCCTCCACTTT.

This clone was seen only a few times. The V call is TRBV27, the J call TRBJ2-7, with D maybe TRBD1 (5 bases). V was pared by 5 bases and J by 2 bases, with 19 bases between. Germline values: CDR1 MNHEY, CDR2 SMNVEV (reference sequence). This CDR3 is 16 amino acids long. CDR3: CASSPGDRPLTYEQYF. Written as DNA, the CDR3 is TGTGCCAGCAGTCCAGGCGACAGACCCCTGACCTACGAGCAGTACTTC.

This clone was observed a single time. The CDR3 region is CASSAGQGAWAGELFF. For the CDR3, the DNA is TGTGCCAGCAGCGCCGGACAGGGGGCTTGGGCCGGGGAGCTGTTTTTT. The chain joins TRBV7-8 to TRBJ2-2, with 11 nucleotides matching TRBD1. The CDR3 totals 16 residues. After removal of 5 bases from V and 6 bases from J, the junction contained 8 bases not matched to a gene. The germline V gene has CDR1 SGHVS and CDR2 FQNEAQ.

The chain carries TRBV19 and TRBJ2-5; 10 bases line up with TRBD1. V trimming: 6 bases; J trimming: 5 bases; junction bases outside the gene matches: 3. CDR3 length: 13 amino acids. The germline CDR1 and CDR2 sequences are LNHDA and SQIVND (reference sequence). The CDR3 DNA follows: TGTGCCAGTAGCCTGACAGGGGGCGAGACCCAGTACTTC. It yields the protein CASSLTGGETQYF.